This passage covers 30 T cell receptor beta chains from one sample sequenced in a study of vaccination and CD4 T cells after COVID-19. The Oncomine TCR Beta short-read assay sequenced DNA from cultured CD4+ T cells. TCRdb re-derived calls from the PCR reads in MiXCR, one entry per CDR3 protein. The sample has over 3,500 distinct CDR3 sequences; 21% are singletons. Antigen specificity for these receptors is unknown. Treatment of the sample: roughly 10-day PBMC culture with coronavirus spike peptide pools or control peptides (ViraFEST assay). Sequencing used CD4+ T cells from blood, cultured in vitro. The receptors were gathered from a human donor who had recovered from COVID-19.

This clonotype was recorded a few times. CDR3 amino acids: CASSLDPSGGASYNEQFF. CDR3 nucleotides: TGTGCCAGCAGCTTAGATCCGAGCGGGGGGGCCTCCTACAATGAGCAGTTCTTC. This chain joins TRBV11-2 and TRBJ2-1; 10 nucleotides match TRBD2. V trimming: 0 bases; J trimming: 0 bases; junction bases outside the gene matches: 5. There are 18 residues in the CDR3. CDR1 is SGHAT, CDR2 FQNNGV, per germline. Using reference TRBV11-2 and TRBJ2-1 for the parts outside the CDR3, the full variable domain is EAGVAQSPRYKIIEKRQSVAFWCNPISGHATLYWYQQILGQGPKLLIQFQNNGVVDDSQLPKDRFSAERLKGVDSTLKIQPAKLEDSAVYLCASSLDPSGGASYNEQFFGPGTRLTVL.

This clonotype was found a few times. The CDR3 coding sequence is TGTGCCAGCAGCCCTCTAGGTAGCGGGGGATCTAGCACAGATACGCAGTATTTT. Protein product: CASSPLGSGGSSTDTQYF. V usage is TRBV4-2 and J usage is TRBJ2-3, with TRBD2 matching 9 bases. Germline loops: CDR1 LGHNA, CDR2 YNFKEQ. V lost 4 bases, J lost 0 bases, and 11 bases stayed unmatched. This CDR3 is built from 18 residues.

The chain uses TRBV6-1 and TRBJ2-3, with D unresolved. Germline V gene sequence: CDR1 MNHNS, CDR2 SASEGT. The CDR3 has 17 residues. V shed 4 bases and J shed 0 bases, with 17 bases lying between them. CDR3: CASSVLTRTLSTDTQYF. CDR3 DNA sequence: TGTGCCAGCAGTGTCCTGACCCGGACCCTTAGCACAGATACGCAGTATTTT.

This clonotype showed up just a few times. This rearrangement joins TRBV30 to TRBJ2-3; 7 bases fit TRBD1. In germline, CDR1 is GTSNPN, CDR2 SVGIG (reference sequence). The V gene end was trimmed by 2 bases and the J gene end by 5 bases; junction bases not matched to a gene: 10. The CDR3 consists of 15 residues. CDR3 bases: TGTGCCTGGAGTACCCTCATAGGGGGCGGAGATACGCAGTATTTT. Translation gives CAWSTLIGGGDTQYF. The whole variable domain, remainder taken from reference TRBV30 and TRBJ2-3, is SQTIHQWPATLVQPVGSPLSLECTVEGTSNPNLYWYRQAAGRGLQLLFYSVGIGQISSEVPQNLSASRPQDRQFILSSKKLLLSDSGFYLCAWSTLIGGGDTQYFGPGTRLTVL.

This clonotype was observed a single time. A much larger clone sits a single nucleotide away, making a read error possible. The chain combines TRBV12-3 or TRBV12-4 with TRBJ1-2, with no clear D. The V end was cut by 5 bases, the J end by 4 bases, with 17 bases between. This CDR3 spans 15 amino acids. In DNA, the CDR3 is TGTGCCAGCAGTCCCCTATTGATAGGGATCTATGGCTACACCTTC. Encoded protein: CASSPLLIGIYGYTF.

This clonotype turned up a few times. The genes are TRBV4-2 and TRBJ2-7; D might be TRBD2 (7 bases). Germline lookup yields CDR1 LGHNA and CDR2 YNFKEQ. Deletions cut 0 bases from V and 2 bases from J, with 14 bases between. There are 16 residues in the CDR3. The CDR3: CASSQDWRGGAYEQYF. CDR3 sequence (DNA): TGTGCCAGCAGCCAAGATTGGCGCGGGGGCGCCTACGAGCAGTACTTC.

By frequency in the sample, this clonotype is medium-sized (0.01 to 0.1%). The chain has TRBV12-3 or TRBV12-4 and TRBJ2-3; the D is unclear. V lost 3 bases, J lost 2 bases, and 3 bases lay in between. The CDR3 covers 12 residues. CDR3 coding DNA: TGTGCCAGCAGTTTGGTCACAGATACGCAGTATTTT. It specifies CASSLVTDTQYF.

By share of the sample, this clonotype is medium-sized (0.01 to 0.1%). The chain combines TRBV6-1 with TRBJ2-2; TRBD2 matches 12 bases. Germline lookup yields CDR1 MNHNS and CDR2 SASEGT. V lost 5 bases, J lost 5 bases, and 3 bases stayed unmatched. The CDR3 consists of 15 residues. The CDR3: CASSPGLAGTGELFF. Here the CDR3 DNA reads TGTGCCAGCAGTCCGGGACTAGCGGGTACCGGGGAGCTGTTTTTT.

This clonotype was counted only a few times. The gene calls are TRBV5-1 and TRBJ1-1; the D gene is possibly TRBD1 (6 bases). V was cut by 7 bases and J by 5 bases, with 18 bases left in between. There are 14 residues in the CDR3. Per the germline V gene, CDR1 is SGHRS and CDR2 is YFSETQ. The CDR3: CASGRGASSTEAFF. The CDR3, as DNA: TGCGCCAGCGGGAGGGGGGCGAGTAGTACTGAAGCTTTCTTT.

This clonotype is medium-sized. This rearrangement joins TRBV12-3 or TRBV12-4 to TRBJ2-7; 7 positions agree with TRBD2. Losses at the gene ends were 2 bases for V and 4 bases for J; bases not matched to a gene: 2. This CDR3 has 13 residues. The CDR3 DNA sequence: TGTGCCAGCAGTTTACTAGCGGATTACGAGCAGTACTTC. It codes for CASSLLADYEQYF.

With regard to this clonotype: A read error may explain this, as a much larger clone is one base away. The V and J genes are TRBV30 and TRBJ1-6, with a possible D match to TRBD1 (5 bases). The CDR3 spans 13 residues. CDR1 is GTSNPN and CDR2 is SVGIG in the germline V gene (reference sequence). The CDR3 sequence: CVWSDEGYSPLHF. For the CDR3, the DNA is TGTGTCTGGAGTGATGAGGGGTATTCACCCCTCCACTTT.

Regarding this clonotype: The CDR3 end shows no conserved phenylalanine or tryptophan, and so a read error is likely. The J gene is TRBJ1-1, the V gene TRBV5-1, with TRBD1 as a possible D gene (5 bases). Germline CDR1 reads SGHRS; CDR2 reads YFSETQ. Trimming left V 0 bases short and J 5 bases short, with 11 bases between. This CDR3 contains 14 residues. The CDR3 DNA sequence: TGCGCCAGCAGCTTGGCCAGTCGGGGGACTGAAGCTTTCTCT. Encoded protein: CASSLASRGTEAFS.

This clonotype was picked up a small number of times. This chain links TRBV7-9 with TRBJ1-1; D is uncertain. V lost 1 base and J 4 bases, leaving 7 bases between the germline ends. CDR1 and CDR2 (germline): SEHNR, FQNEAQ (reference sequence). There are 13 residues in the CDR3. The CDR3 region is CASSLGVGTEAFF. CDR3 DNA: TGTGCCAGCAGCTTAGGGGTCGGCACTGAAGCTTTCTTT. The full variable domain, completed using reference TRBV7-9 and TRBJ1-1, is DTGVSQNPRHKITKRGQNVTFRCDPISEHNRLYWYRQTLGQGPEFLTYFQNEAQLEKSRLLSDRFSAERPKGSFSTLEIQRTEQGDSAMYLCASSLGVGTEAFFGQGTRLTVV.

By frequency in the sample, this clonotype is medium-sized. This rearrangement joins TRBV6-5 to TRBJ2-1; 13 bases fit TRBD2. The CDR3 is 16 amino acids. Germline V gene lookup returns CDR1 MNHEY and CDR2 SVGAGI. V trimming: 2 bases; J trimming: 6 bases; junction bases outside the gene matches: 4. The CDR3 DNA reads TGTGCCAGCAGTTACGGGACTAGCGGGGCCCTCAATGAGCAGTTCTTC. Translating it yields CASSYGTSGALNEQFF.

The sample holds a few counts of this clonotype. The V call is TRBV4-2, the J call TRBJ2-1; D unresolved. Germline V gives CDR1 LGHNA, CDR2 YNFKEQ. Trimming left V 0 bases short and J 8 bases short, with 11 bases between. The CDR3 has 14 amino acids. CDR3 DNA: TGTGCCAGCAGCCAAGACATCTTGGGCTATGAGCAGTTCTTC. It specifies CASSQDILGYEQFF.

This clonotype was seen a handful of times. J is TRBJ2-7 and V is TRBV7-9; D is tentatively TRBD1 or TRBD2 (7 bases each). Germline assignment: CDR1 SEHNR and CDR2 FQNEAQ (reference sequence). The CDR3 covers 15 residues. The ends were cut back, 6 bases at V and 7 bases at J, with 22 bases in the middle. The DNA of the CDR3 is TGTGCCAGCAGACCGGACAGGCCCCCCGGGGGGGAGCAGTACTTC. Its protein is CASRPDRPPGGEQYF.

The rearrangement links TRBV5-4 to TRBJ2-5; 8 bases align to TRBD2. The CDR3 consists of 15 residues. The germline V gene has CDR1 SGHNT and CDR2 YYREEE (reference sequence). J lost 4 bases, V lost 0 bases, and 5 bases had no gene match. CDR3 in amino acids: CASSLAGGFGETQYF. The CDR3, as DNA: TGTGCCAGCAGCTTGGCGGGGGGGTTCGGAGAGACCCAGTACTTC.

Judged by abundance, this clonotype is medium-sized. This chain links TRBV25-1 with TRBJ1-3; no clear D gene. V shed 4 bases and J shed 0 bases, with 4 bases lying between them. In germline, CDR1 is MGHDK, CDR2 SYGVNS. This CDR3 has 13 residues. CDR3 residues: CASSGNSGNTIYF. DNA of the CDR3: TGTGCCAGCAGTGGGAACTCTGGAAACACCATATATTTT. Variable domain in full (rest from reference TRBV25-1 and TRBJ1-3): EADIYQTPRYLVIGTGKKITLECSQTMGHDKMYWYQQDPGMELHLIHYSYGVNSTEKGDLSSESTVSRIRTEHFPLTLESARPSHTSQYLCASSGNSGNTIYFGEGSWLTVV.

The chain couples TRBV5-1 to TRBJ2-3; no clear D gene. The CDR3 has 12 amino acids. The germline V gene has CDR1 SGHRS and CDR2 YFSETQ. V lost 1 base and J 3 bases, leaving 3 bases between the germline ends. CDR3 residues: CASSLSTDTQYF. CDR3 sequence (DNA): TGCGCCAGCAGCTTGTCGACAGATACGCAGTATTTT.

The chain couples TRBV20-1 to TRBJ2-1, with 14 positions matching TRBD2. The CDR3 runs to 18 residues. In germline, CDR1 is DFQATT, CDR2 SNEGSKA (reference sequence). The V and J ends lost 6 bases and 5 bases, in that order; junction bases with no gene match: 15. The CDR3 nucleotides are TGCAGTGCCCAAGGGACTAGCGGGGGTCCCGTGTTGGACAATGAGCAGTTCTTC. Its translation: CSAQGTSGGPVLDNEQFF.

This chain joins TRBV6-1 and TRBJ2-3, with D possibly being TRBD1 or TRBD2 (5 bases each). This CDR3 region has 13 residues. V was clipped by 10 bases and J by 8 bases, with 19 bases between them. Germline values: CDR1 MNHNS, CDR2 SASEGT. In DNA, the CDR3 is TGTGCCACCCGGGGCACGGGAAGAGGTACGCAGTATTTT. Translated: CATRGTGRGTQYF.

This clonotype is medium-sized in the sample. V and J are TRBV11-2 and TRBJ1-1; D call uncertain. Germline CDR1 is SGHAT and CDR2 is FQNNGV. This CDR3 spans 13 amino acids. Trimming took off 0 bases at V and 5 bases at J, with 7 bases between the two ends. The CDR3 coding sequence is TGTGCCAGCAGCTTAGAACAGACTACTGAAGCTTTCTTT. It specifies CASSLEQTTEAFF.

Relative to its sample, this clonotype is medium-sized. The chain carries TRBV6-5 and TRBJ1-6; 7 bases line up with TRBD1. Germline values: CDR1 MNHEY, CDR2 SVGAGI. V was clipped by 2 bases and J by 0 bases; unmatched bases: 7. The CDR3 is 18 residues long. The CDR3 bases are TGTGCCAGCAGTTACGGAGGACAGGAGAGCTCCTATAATTCACCCCTCCACTTT. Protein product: CASSYGGQESSYNSPLHF.

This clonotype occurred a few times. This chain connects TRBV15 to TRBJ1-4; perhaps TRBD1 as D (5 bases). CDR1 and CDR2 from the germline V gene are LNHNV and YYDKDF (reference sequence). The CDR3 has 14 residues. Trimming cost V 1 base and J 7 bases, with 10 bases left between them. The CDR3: CATSRAGFFEKLFF. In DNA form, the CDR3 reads TGTGCCACCAGCAGAGCAGGGTTTTTTGAAAAACTGTTTTTT.

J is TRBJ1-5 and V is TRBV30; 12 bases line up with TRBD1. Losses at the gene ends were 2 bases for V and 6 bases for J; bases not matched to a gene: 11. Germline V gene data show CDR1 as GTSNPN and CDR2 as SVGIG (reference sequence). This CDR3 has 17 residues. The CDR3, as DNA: TGTGCCTGGAGTATGGCCAGGGGGACAGGGGGCTTTCAGCCCCAGCATTTT. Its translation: CAWSMARGTGGFQPQHF.

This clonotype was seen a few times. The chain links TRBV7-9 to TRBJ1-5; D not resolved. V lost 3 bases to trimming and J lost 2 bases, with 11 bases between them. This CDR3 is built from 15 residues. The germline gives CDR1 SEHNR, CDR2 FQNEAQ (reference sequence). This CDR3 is CASSLGFAGNQPQHF. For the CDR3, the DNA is TGTGCCAGCAGCTTGGGTTTTGCGGGCAATCAGCCCCAGCATTTT.

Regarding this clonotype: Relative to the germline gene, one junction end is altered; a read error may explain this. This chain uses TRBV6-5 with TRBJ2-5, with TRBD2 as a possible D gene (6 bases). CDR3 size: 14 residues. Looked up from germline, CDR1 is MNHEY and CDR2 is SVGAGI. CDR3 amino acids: CTSSSSGTQETQYF. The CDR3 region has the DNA TGTACCAGCAGTTCATCCGGGACTCAAGAGACCCAGTACTTC.

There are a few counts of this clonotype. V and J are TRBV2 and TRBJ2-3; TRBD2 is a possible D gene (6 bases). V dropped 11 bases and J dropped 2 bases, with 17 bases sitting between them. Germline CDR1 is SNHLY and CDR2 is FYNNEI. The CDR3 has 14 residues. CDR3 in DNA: TGTGCCGGGAACCGGGACTTCTCCACAGATACGCAGTATTTT. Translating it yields CAGNRDFSTDTQYF.

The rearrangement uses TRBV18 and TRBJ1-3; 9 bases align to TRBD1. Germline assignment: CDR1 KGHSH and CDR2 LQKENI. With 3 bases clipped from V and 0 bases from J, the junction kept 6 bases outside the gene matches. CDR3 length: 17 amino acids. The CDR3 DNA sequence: TGTGCCAGCTCACCGGTTCAGGACAGGGGCTCTGGAAACACCATATATTTT. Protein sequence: CASSPVQDRGSGNTIYF.

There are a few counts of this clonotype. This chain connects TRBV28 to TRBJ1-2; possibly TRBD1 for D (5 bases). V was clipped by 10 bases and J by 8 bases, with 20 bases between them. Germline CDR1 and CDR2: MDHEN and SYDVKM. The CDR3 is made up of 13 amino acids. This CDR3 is CATVLHRGEGYTF. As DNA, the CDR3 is TGTGCCACCGTCCTCCATCGGGGGGAGGGCTACACCTTC.